The following is a T cell receptor beta chain sequence with its context. The data are from a study of blood T cell repertoires in COVID-19. At the level of the study: Samples of COVID-19 (acute and convalescent) were obtained from the United States, Italy and Spain. T cells, B-cell-depleted T cells, or PBMCs provided the cDNA or gDNA that served as material.

The CDR3 runs 15 residues. The V gene end was trimmed by 6 bases and the J gene end by 6 bases; junction bases not matched to a gene: 7. CDR1 is PRHDT, CDR2 FYEKMQ, per germline (reference sequence). In the study's own analysis: How many nucleated cells were present was estimated from reference gene primer amplification. Assay used: immunoSEQ multiplex PCR; TCRdb lists only in-frame clones, some missing. That table supplies the V and J calls and clone size; D and trimming were determined from the DNA. This table has 200,000 or so clones, approximately 85% appearing once. Input material: peripheral blood. V usage is TRBV13 and J usage is TRBJ2-7, with 14 bases fitting TRBD2. This sequence was found in a human donor with active or convalescent COVID-19. The donor label of this sample is uncertain. The CDR3 region has the DNA TGTGCCAGCAGTTCGGGACTAGCGGGAGTAGGCGAGCAGTACTTC. Translating it yields CASSSGLAGVGEQYF.